This T cell receptor (beta chain) was captured in a study of blood T cells in healthy people across ages. This clonotype was seen a handful of times. Its antigen is currently unknown. Sample-barcoded 5' priming and a J-beta primer mix drove a second PCR of 7 to 11 cycles. TCRdb independently ran MiXCR on the 5' RACE reads; one entry per CDR3 protein. The sample consists of 800,000 or so distinct CDR3 sequences, just under 25% of them appearing once. Germline loops: CDR1 DFQATT, CDR2 SNEGSKA (reference sequence). V lost 2 bases to trimming and J lost 6 bases; unmatched junction nucleotides: 8. The CDR3 has 14 residues. Whole-study results and caveats: PBMC samples, being unsorted, prevented any conclusive comparison of naive and antigen-experienced cells.

This sample also appeared in a second study, on T cells of mothers and their children.

This sequence was found in a boy between 10 and 17 years old in good health. The chain links TRBV20-1 to TRBJ1-1; 8 bases map to TRBD1. The sequenced sample consisted of blood. The CDR3 spells CSARQGQATAEAFF. DNA for the CDR3: TGCAGTGCTAGACAGGGACAGGCTACCGCTGAAGCTTTCTTT.